This entry features one T cell receptor (beta chain) sequence. The data are from a study of human T cells and chemical hapten exposure. About the research overall: For the approximately 25-week duration of the study, patients were given weekly doses of diphenylcyclopropenone on the scalp.

Time point of the sample: pre-sensitization, week 0. Treatment in this sample: therapeutic diphenylcyclopropenone sensitization with weekly scalp DPC. Between the trimmed V and J ends, which lost 1 base and 5 bases, there was a span of 9 bases. The CDR3 is 13 amino acids. Germline CDR1 and CDR2: KGHSH and LQKENI. TCRdb reanalysed the RACE reads using MiXCR and keeps one entry per CDR3 protein. The table has around 300,000 distinct CDR3 sequences, roughly 8% seen once; the top ten hold more than 0.95%. The sequence was collected from a man younger than 35 with alopecia areata. Some clones in this sample may be carry-over from other donors' samples. The input for sequencing was whole blood, taken in connection with sensitization to the hapten diphenylcyclopropenone (DPC). The J gene is TRBJ2-7, the V gene TRBV18, with no clear D. DNA of the CDR3: TGTGCCAGCTCACCACAAGAAGAGCACGAGCAGTACTTC. Amino acid sequence: CASSPQEEHEQYF.